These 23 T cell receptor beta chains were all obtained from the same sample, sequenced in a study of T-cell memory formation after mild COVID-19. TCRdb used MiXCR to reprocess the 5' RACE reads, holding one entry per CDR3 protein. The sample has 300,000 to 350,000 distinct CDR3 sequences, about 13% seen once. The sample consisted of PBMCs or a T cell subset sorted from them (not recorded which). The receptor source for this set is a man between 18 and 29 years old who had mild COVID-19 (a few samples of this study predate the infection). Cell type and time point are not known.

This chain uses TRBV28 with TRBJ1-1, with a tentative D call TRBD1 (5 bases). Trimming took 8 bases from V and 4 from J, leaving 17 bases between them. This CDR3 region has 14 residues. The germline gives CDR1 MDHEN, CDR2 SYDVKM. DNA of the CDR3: TGTGCCAGCTCCCCCTCTCATGGGGCCACTGAAGCTTTCTTT. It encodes CASSPSHGATEAFF.

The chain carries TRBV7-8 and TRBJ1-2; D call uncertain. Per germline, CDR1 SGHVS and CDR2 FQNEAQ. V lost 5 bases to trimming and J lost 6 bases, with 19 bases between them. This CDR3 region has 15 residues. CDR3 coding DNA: TGTGCCAGCAGCCAAGGACTCATCCTTCTGGATGGCTACACCTTC. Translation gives CASSQGLILLDGYTF.

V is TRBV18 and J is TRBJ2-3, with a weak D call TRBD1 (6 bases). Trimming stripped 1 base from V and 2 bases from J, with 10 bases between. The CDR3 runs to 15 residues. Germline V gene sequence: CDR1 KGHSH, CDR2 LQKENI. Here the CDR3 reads CASSPRQGNTDTQYF. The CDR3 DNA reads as TGTGCCAGCTCACCACGGCAGGGGAACACAGATACGCAGTATTTT.

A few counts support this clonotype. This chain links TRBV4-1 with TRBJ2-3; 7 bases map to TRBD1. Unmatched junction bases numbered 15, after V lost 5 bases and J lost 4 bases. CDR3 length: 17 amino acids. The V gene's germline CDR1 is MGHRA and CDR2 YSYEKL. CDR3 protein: CASSTPQGWQGADTQYF. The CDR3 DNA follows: TGCGCCAGCAGCACCCCCCAGGGTTGGCAGGGGGCAGATACGCAGTATTTT.

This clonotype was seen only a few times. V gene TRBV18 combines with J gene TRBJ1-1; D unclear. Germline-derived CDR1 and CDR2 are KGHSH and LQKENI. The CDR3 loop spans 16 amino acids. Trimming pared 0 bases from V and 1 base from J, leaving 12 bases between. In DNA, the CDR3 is TGTGCCAGCTCACCACCGGGGAGGACTGGGAACACTGAAGCTTTCTTT. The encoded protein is CASSPPGRTGNTEAFF.

CDR3 residues: CASKTGGAGGYTF. In DNA, the CDR3 is TGTGCCAGCAAGACAGGGGGCGCGGGGGGCTACACCTTC. The chain employs TRBV6-5 and TRBJ1-2; 10 bases are a match to TRBD1. Looked up from germline, CDR1 is MNHEY and CDR2 is SVGAGI. With 7 bases clipped from V and 8 bases from J, the junction kept 7 bases outside the gene matches. This CDR3 comprises 13 residues.

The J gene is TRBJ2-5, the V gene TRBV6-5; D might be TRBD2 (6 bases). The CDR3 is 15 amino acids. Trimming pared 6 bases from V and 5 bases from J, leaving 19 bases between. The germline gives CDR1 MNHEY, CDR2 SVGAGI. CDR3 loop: CASSNAGEEWETQYF. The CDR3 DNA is TGTGCCAGCAGCAACGCCGGGGAGGAATGGGAGACCCAGTACTTC.

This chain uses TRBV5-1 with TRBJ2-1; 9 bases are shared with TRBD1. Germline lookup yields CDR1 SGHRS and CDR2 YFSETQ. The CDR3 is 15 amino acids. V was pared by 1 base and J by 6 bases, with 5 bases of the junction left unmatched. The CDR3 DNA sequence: TGCGCCAGCAGCTTGTCCCCGGGACAGGGCAATGAGCAGTTCTTC. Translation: CASSLSPGQGNEQFF.

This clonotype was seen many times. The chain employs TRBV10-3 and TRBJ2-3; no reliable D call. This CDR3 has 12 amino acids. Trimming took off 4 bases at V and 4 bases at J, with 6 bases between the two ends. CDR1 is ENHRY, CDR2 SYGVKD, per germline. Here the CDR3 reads CAISAVADTQYF. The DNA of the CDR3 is TGTGCCATCAGTGCGGTGGCAGATACGCAGTATTTT.

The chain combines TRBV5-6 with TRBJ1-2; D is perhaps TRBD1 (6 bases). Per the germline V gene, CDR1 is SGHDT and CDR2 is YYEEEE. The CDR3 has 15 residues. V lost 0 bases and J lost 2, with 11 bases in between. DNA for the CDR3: TGTGCCAGCAGCTTGGTTGGGGGCGCAAACTATGGCTACACCTTC. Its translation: CASSLVGGANYGYTF. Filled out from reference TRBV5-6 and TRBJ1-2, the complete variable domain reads DAGVTQSPTHLIKTRGQQVTLRCSPKSGHDTVSWYQQALGQGPQFIFQYYEEEERQRGNFPDRFSGHQFPNYSSELNVNALLLGDSALYLCASSLVGGANYGYTFGSGTRLTVV.

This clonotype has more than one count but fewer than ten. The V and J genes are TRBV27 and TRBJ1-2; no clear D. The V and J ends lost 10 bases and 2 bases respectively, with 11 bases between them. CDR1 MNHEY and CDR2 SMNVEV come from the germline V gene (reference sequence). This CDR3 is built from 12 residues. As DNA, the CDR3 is TGTGCCACCACCGGGCCCAACTATGGCTACACCTTC. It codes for CATTGPNYGYTF.

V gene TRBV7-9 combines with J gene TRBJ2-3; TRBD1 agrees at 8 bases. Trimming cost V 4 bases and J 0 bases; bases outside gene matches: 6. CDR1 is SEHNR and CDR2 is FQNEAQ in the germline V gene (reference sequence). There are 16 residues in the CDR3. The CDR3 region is CASSYPQGDSTDTQYF. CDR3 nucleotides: TGTGCCAGCAGCTACCCACAGGGGGATAGCACAGATACGCAGTATTTT. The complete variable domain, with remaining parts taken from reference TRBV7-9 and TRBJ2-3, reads DTGVSQNPRHKITKRGQNVTFRCDPISEHNRLYWYRQTLGQGPEFLTYFQNEAQLEKSRLLSDRFSAERPKGSFSTLEIQRTEQGDSAMYLCASSYPQGDSTDTQYFGPGTRLTVL.

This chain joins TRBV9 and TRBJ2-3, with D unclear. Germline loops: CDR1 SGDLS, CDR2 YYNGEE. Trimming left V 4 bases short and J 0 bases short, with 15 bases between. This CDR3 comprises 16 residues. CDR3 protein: CASSLDGVPSTDTQYF. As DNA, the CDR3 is TGTGCCAGCAGCCTAGATGGGGTTCCTAGCACAGATACGCAGTATTTT.

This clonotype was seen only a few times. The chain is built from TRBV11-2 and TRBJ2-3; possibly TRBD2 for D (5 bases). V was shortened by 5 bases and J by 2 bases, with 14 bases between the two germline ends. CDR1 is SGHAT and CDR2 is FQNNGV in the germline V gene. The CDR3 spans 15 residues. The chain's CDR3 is CASSHHERITDTQYF. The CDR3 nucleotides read TGTGCCAGCAGCCACCATGAGCGGATCACAGATACGCAGTATTTT. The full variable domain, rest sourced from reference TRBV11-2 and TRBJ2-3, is EAGVAQSPRYKIIEKRQSVAFWCNPISGHATLYWYQQILGQGPKLLIQFQNNGVVDDSQLPKDRFSAERLKGVDSTLKIQPAKLEDSAVYLCASSHHERITDTQYFGPGTRLTVL.

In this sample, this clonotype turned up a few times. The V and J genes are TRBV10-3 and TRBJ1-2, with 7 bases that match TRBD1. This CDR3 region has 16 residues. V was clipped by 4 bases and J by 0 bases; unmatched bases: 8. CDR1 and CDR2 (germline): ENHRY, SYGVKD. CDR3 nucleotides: TGTGCCATCAGTGTCGAACGACAGGGACCTAACTATGGCTACACCTTC. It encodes CAISVERQGPNYGYTF.

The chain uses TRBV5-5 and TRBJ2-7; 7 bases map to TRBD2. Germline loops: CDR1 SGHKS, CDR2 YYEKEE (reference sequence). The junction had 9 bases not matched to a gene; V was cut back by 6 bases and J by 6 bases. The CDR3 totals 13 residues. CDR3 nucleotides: TGTGCCAGCAATGACGCGGGGGTTGGCGAGCAGTACTTC. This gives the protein CASNDAGVGEQYF.

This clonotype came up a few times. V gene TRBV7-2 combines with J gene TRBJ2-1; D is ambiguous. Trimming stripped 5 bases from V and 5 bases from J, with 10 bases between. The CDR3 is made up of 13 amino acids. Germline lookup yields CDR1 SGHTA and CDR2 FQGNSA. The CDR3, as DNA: TGTGCCAGCAGCATCGCGTGGGACAATGAGCAGTTCTTC. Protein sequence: CASSIAWDNEQFF.

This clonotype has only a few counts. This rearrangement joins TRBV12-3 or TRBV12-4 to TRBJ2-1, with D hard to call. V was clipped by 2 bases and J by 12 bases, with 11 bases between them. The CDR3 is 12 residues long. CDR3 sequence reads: CASSLQRTGQFF. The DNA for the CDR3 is TGTGCCAGCAGTTTACAGCGAACCGGGCAGTTCTTC.

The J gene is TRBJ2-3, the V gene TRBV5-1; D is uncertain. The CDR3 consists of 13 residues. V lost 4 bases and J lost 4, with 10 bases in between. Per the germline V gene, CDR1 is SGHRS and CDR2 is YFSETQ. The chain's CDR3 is CASSPRSADTQYF. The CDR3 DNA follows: TGCGCCAGCAGCCCCCGGAGCGCAGATACGCAGTATTTT.

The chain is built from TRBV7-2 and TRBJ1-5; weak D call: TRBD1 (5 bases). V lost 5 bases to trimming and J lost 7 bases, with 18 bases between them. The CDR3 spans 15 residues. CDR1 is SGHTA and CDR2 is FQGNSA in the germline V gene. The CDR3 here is CASSERWGLGQPQHF. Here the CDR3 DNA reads TGTGCCAGCAGCGAAAGGTGGGGCCTTGGGCAGCCCCAGCATTTT.

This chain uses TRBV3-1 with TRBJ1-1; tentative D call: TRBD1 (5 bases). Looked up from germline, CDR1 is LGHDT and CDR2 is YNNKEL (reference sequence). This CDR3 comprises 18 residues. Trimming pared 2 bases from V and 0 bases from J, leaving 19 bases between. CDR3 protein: CASSQPGGGTIMNTEAFF. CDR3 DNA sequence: TGTGCCAGCAGCCAACCCGGGGGGGGGACTATAATGAACACTGAAGCTTTCTTT.

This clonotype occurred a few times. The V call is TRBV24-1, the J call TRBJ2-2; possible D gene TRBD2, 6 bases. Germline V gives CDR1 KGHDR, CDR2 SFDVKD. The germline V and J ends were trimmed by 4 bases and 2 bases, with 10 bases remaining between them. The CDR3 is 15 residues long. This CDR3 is CATSDGGLNTGELFF. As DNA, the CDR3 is TGTGCCACCAGTGACGGGGGTCTAAACACCGGGGAGCTGTTTTTT.

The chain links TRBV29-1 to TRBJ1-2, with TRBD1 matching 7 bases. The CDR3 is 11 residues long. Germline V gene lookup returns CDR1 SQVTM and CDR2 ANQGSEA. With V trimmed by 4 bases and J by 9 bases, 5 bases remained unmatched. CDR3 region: CSVGQGPRYTF. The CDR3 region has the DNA TGCAGCGTTGGACAGGGACCCCGCTACACCTTC.